These 25 T cell receptor beta chains share one sample of origin, sequenced in a study of chemoradiotherapy in HPV16-positive cancers. Generated by immunoSEQ multiplex PCR, the TCRdb table keeps only in-frame clones and is missing some. This table has some 11,000 clones, 90% appearing once. The sample here was taken from a patient who underwent chemoradiotherapy. The receptors originated from a human donor with HPV-associated anogenital cancer.

By share of the sample, this clone is large. The chain couples TRBV28 to TRBJ2-7; maybe TRBD1 (5 bases). V gave up 7 bases and J gave up 3 bases, with 16 bases separating them. The V gene's germline CDR1 is MDHEN and CDR2 SYDVKM. The CDR3 runs to 14 residues. The CDR3 sequence is CASTTGAPNYEQYF. The DNA for the CDR3 is TGTGCCAGCACTACTGGGGCTCCCAACTACGAGCAGTACTTC.

The rearrangement uses TRBV25-1 and TRBJ2-3, with 9 bases aligning to TRBD1. Germline values: CDR1 MGHDK, CDR2 SYGVNS. V gave up 5 bases and J gave up 0 bases; unmatched junction bases: 3. CDR3 length: 15 amino acids. CDR3 loop: CASSSGTGSTDTQYF. Here the CDR3 DNA reads TGTGCCAGCAGTTCCGGGACAGGGAGCACAGATACGCAGTATTTT.

The CDR3 sequence is CASSQDRLGTSGRTNEQFF. The CDR3 DNA is TGCGCCAGCAGCCAAGACCGCCTCGGGACTAGCGGGAGGACCAATGAGCAGTTCTTC. This chain links TRBV4-1 with TRBJ2-1; TRBD2 agrees at 15 bases. With V trimmed by 0 bases and J by 6 bases, 9 bases remained unmatched. The CDR3 is 19 amino acids. CDR1 and CDR2 (germline): MGHRA, YSYEKL.

This clone was observed once. The chain links TRBV16 to TRBJ1-2; 7 nucleotides agree with TRBD1. Germline CDR1 reads KGHSY; CDR2 reads FQNENV. The CDR3 extends over 11 amino acids. V trimming: 6 bases; J trimming: 7 bases; junction bases outside the gene matches: 2. The CDR3 DNA reads as TGTGCCAGCAGGACAGGGTCTGGCTACACCTTC. As protein: CASRTGSGYTF.

The chain has TRBV7-8 and TRBJ1-5; maybe TRBD1 (6 bases). V was cut by 2 bases and J by 4 bases, with 12 bases left in between. Germline V CDR1 and CDR2: SGHVS, FQNEAQ. The length of the CDR3 is 15 residues. CDR3 residues: CASSLRGQGNQPQHF. In DNA, the CDR3 is TGTGCCAGCAGCTTACGCGGTCAGGGGAATCAGCCCCAGCATTTT.

This clone was detected a few times. V is TRBV25-1 and J is TRBJ2-7, with D perhaps being TRBD1 or TRBD2 (5 bases each). Germline V lookup: CDR1 MGHDK, CDR2 SYGVNS. The V gene lost 10 bases and the J gene lost 4 bases, with 23 bases spanning the gap. This CDR3 contains 15 residues. The CDR3 sequence is CATTRTSGQGYEQYF. CDR3 DNA sequence: TGTGCCACAACACGCACCTCGGGGCAGGGATACGAGCAGTACTTC.

The CDR3 spells CASSTTSGRLHEQYF. CDR3 nucleotide sequence: TGTGCCAGCAGCACCACCAGCGGGAGACTCCACGAGCAGTACTTC. The V gene is TRBV9, the J gene TRBJ2-7; 8 bases agree with TRBD2. V gave up 4 bases and J gave up 5 bases; unmatched junction bases: 11. The germline CDR1 and CDR2 sequences are SGDLS and YYNGEE. CDR3 size: 15 residues.

This clone has just one count. This chain links TRBV7-3 with TRBJ1-1; tentative D call: TRBD1 (6 bases). Germline assignment: CDR1 SGHTA and CDR2 FQGTGA. The V end lost 2 bases, the J end lost 4 bases, and 14 bases lay between the germline ends. CDR3 length equals 15 residues. Here the CDR3 DNA reads TGTGCCAGCAGCTTAGAGGGCAGGGGAGGCACTGAAGCTTTCTTT. Translated, it gives CASSLEGRGGTEAFF.

The chain links TRBV5-6 to TRBJ1-5; TRBD1 might be the D (5 bases). CDR1 is SGHDT and CDR2 is YYEEEE in the germline V gene. V gave up 4 bases and J gave up 2 bases, with 10 bases separating them. This CDR3 is 14 amino acids long. CDR3 nucleotides: TGTGCCAGCAGCGGCCCGGGACGCAATCAGCCCCAGCATTTT. Its protein is CASSGPGRNQPQHF.

The gene calls are TRBV7-9 and TRBJ1-1, with D possibly TRBD1 on 5 matching bases. Deletions cut 6 bases from V and 1 base from J, with 9 bases between. Germline CDR1 SEHNR, CDR2 FQNEAQ (reference sequence). CDR3 length equals 13 residues. The CDR3 DNA follows: TGTGCCAGCAGTTCGGGACGGAACACTGAAGCTTTCTTT. Translated: CASSSGRNTEAFF.

The chain has TRBV5-4 and TRBJ2-4; no clear D gene. V lost 0 bases and J lost 6, with 13 bases in between. The length of the CDR3 is 15 residues. The V gene's germline CDR1 is SGHNT and CDR2 YYREEE (reference sequence). CDR3 coding DNA: TGTGCCAGCAGCTTGGCCGCCGGCGAAGGAAACATTCAGTACTTC. This codes for CASSLAAGEGNIQYF.

The CDR3: CAAIQDSNSYEQYF. The CDR3, as DNA: TGTGCCGCAATACAAGACAGTAACTCCTACGAGCAGTACTTC. V gene TRBV10-3 combines with J gene TRBJ2-7, with D perhaps TRBD1 (5 bases). The ends were cut back, 11 bases at V and 0 bases at J, with 17 bases in the middle. Germline CDR1 ENHRY, CDR2 SYGVKD. This CDR3 region has 14 residues.

V is TRBV11-3 and J is TRBJ2-1, with 9 nucleotides matching TRBD2. The V and J ends lost 5 bases and 6 bases, in that order; junction bases with no gene match: 5. Germline CDR1 is SGHNT and CDR2 is YENEEA. The length of the CDR3 is 14 residues. This chain's CDR3 is CASSPGLAVNEQFF. In nucleotides, the CDR3 is TGTGCCAGCAGCCCGGGACTAGCTGTCAATGAGCAGTTCTTC.

The chain links TRBV7-3 to TRBJ2-2, with TRBD2 identical over 8 bases. This CDR3 region has 15 residues. Germline trimming cut 5 bases from V and 2 bases from J; bases unmatched to any gene: 4. Germline CDR1 reads SGHTA; CDR2 reads FQGTGA. CDR3 DNA sequence: TGTGCCAGCAGCGCAAGCGGGGGAAACACCGGGGAGCTGTTTTTT. This gives the protein CASSASGGNTGELFF.

This chain uses TRBV5-6 with TRBJ1-5, with 7 positions matching TRBD1. V dropped 3 bases and J dropped 5; count of bases not matched to a gene: 17. Germline CDR1 and CDR2: SGHDT and YYEEEE. The CDR3 has 18 residues. In DNA form, the CDR3 reads TGTGCCAGCAGCTCCCATCTGACTCTTTCCGGGACAGATCAGCCCCAGCATTTT. Translating gives CASSSHLTLSGTDQPQHF.

This clone was recorded a few times. The DNA of the CDR3 is TGTGCCAGCAGCGCGACTAGCGGGGGATCTCCAAACACAGATACGCAGTATTTT. This translates into CASSATSGGSPNTDTQYF. J is TRBJ2-3 and V is TRBV9; the match to TRBD2 covers 12 bases. CDR1 is SGDLS, CDR2 YYNGEE, per germline. The CDR3 runs to 18 residues. V lost 3 bases to trimming and J lost 2 bases; unmatched junction nucleotides: 10.

This clone was counted once. The V call is TRBV5-4, the J call TRBJ1-1, with D hard to call. CDR3 size: 15 residues. The V gene's germline CDR1 is SGHNT and CDR2 YYREEE (reference sequence). V was cut by 4 bases and J by 4 bases, with 17 bases left in between. For the CDR3, the DNA is TGTGCCAGCAGCCTCCCACGGCTTGGTGGCACTGAAGCTTTCTTT. This codes for CASSLPRLGGTEAFF.

DNA of the CDR3: TGCGCCAGCAGCCAAGCGGAGGAGAACACTGAAGCTTTCTTT. The encoded protein is CASSQAEENTEAFF. The chain employs TRBV4-1 and TRBJ1-1, with no clear D. This CDR3 has 14 amino acids. Between the trimmed V and J ends, which lost 1 base and 1 base, there was a span of 7 bases. The germline V gene encodes CDR1 MGHRA and CDR2 YSYEKL.

The chain uses TRBV30 and TRBJ1-6; D may be TRBD1 (5 bases). Germline CDR1 reads GTSNPN; CDR2 reads SVGIG (reference sequence). This CDR3 is 13 amino acids long. V lost 1 base and J 7 bases, leaving 8 bases between the germline ends. CDR3 residues: CAWSGQGNSPLHF. The CDR3 DNA follows: TGTGCCTGGAGTGGGCAGGGAAATTCACCCCTCCACTTT.

CDR3 in DNA: TGTGCCAGCAGCCTCCCTCGGACTGAAGCTTTCTTT. Translation: CASSLPRTEAFF. This sequence joins TRBV7-9 and TRBJ1-1; D unclear. V was shortened by 5 bases and J by 5 bases, with 9 bases between the two germline ends. The germline V gene has CDR1 SEHNR and CDR2 FQNEAQ (reference sequence). The CDR3 loop spans 12 amino acids.

The chain employs TRBV7-2 and TRBJ1-1; no firm D call. The CDR3 is 15 amino acids. Germline V CDR1 and CDR2: SGHTA, FQGNSA. V gave up 0 bases and J gave up 3 bases, with 11 bases separating them. The CDR3 DNA reads TGTGCCAGCAGCTTAGCACCCGGGAGCCACACTGAAGCTTTCTTT. As protein: CASSLAPGSHTEAFF.

The V gene is TRBV10-3, the J gene TRBJ2-7; 9 nucleotides match TRBD2. The germline V gene has CDR1 ENHRY and CDR2 SYGVKD. The CDR3 has 14 residues. Trimming cost V 3 bases and J 3 bases; bases outside gene matches: 3. CDR3 sequence reads: CAISDGSGSYEQYF. As DNA, the CDR3 is TGTGCCATCAGTGACGGTAGCGGGAGCTACGAGCAGTACTTC.

The rearrangement joins TRBV6-5 to TRBJ2-1; the D is unclear. CDR3 length: 11 residues. The V gene's germline CDR1 is MNHEY and CDR2 SVGAGI. The ends were cut back, 5 bases at V and 6 bases at J, with 5 bases in the middle. This CDR3 is CASSESNEQFF. As DNA, the CDR3 is TGTGCCAGCAGTGAAAGCAATGAGCAGTTCTTC.

This clone came up once. V is TRBV4-1 and J is TRBJ2-7, with D uncertain. The V and J ends lost 0 bases and 2 bases respectively, with 14 bases between them. From germline, CDR1 is MGHRA and CDR2 YSYEKL. The CDR3 is 16 amino acids. The CDR3 loop is CASSQEGAPRPYEQYF. CDR3 in DNA: TGCGCCAGCAGCCAAGAGGGTGCTCCGAGACCCTACGAGCAGTACTTC.

J is TRBJ1-1 and V is TRBV5-4; tentatively, D is TRBD1 (6 bases). Germline assignment: CDR1 SGHNT and CDR2 YYREEE (reference sequence). The CDR3 contains 14 residues. Trimming pared 0 bases from V and 4 bases from J, leaving 10 bases between. CDR3 residues: CASSLAGVGTEAFF. CDR3 in DNA: TGTGCCAGCAGCTTGGCAGGGGTGGGCACTGAAGCTTTCTTT.